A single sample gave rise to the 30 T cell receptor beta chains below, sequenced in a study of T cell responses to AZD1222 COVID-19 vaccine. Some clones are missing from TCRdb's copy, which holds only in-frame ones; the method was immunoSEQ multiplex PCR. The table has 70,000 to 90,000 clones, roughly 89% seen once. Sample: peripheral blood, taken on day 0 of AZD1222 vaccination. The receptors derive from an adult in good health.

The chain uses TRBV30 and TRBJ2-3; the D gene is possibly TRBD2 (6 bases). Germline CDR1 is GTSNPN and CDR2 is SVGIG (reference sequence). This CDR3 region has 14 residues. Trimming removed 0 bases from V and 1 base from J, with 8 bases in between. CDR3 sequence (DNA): TGTGCCTGGAGTGTAACTAGCCGCACAGATACGCAGTATTTT. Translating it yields CAWSVTSRTDTQYF.

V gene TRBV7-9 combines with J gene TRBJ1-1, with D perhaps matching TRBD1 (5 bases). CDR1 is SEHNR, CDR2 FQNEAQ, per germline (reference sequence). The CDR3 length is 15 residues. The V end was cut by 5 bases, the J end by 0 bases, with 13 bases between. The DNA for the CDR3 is TGTGCCAGCAGCCCCCTAGGGGTCCTGAACACTGAAGCTTTCTTT. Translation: CASSPLGVLNTEAFF.

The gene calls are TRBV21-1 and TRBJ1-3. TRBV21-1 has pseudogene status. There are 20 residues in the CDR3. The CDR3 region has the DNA TGTGCCAGCAGCACGTTAAGGCCGGTGCGCATCCACGGGGTTGGAAACACCATATATTTT. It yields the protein CASSTLRPVRIHGVGNTIYF.

In nucleotides, the CDR3 is TGTGCCAGCAGCTTCCGAGGGGGACAAAACTATTATGGCTACACCTTC. Translated: CASSFRGGQNYYGYTF. V and J are TRBV11-2 and TRBJ1-2; TRBD1 is a possible D gene (6 bases). V lost 3 bases, J lost 5 bases, and 19 bases lay in between. Germline V gives CDR1 SGHAT, CDR2 FQNNGV. The CDR3 contains 16 residues.

As DNA, the CDR3 is TGCGCCAGCAGCTTGGGGTGGGGAGGCCTGCAGGAGACCCAGTACTTC. Protein sequence: CASSLGWGGLQETQYF. V is TRBV5-1 and J is TRBJ2-5; possibly TRBD2 for D (6 bases). Germline CDR1 and CDR2: SGHRS and YFSETQ. This CDR3 comprises 16 residues. V shed 0 bases and J shed 5 bases, with 17 bases lying between them. Full variable domain (rest looked up from reference TRBV5-1 and TRBJ2-5): KAGVTQTPRYLIKTRGQQVTLSCSPISGHRSVSWYQQTPGQGLQFLFEYFSETQRNKGNFPGRFSGRQFSNSRSEMNVSTLELGDSALYLCASSLGWGGLQETQYFGPGTRLLVL.

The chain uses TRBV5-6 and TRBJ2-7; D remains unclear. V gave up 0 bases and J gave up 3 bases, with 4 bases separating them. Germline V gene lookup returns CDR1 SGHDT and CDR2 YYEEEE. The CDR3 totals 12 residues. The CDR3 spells CASSLGIYEQYF. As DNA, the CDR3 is TGTGCCAGCAGCTTGGGAATCTACGAGCAGTACTTC.

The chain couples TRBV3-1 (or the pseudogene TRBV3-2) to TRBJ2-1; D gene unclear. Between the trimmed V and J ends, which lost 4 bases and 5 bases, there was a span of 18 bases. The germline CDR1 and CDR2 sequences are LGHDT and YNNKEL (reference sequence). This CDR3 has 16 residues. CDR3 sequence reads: CASSLRSEAWHNEQFF. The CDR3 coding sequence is TGTGCCAGCAGCCTGCGCTCCGAGGCATGGCACAATGAGCAGTTCTTC.

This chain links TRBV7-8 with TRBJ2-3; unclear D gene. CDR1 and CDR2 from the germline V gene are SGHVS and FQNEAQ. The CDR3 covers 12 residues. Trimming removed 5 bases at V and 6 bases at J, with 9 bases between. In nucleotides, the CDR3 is TGTGCCAGCAGCCTAAAGAGGGATACGCAGTATTTT. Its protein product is CASSLKRDTQYF.

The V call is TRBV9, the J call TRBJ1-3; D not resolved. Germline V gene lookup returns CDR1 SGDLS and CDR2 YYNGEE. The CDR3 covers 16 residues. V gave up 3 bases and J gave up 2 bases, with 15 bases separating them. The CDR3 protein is CASSAPLGGTGNTIYF. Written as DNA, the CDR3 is TGTGCCAGCAGCGCACCCCTAGGAGGAACTGGAAACACCATATATTTT.

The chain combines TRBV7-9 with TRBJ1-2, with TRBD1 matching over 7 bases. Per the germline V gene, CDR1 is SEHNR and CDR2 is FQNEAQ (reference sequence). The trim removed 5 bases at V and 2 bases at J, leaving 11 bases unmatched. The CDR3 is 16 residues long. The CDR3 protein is CASSVMKGQWNYGYTF. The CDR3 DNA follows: TGTGCCAGCAGCGTAATGAAGGGACAGTGGAACTATGGCTACACCTTC.

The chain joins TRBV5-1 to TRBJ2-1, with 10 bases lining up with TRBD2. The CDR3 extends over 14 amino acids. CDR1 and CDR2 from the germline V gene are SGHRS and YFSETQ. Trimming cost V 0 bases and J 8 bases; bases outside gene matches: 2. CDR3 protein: CASSLVSGGDEQFF. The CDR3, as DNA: TGCGCCAGCAGCTTGGTGAGCGGGGGGGATGAGCAGTTCTTC.

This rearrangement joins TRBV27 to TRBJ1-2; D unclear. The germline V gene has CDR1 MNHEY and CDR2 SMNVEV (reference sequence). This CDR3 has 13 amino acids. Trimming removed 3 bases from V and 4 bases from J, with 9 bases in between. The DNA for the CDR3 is TGTGCCAGCAGTTTGTCCTACGGCTATGGCTACACCTTC. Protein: CASSLSYGYGYTF.

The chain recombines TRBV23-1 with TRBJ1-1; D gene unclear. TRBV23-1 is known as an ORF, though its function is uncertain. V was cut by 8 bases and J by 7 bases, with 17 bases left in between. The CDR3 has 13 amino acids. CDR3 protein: CASHQAQQNEAFF. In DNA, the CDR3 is TGCGCCAGCCACCAAGCCCAACAAAATGAAGCTTTCTTT.

CDR3 bases: TGTGCCAGCAGTTTCCGTACAGGGATGAATTCACCCCTCCACTTT. Translation gives CASSFRTGMNSPLHF. V usage is TRBV6-5 and J usage is TRBJ1-6, with D perhaps TRBD1 (6 bases). Trimming left V 4 bases short and J 7 bases short, with 14 bases between. Germline V gene sequence: CDR1 MNHEY, CDR2 SVGAGI. The CDR3 runs 15 residues.

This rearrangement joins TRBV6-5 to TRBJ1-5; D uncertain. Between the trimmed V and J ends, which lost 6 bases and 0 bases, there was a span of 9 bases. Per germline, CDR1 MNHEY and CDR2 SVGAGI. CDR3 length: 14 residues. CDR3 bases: TGTGCCAGCAGGGACTTGAATAGCAATCAGCCCCAGCATTTT. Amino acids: CASRDLNSNQPQHF.

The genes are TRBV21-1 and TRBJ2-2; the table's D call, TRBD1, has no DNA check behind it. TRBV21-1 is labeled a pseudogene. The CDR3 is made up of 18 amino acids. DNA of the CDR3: TGTGCCAGCAGCCCAAAAGTTGGGCAGGGGCTGAACACCGGGGAGCTGTTTTTT. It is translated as CASSPKVGQGLNTGELFF.

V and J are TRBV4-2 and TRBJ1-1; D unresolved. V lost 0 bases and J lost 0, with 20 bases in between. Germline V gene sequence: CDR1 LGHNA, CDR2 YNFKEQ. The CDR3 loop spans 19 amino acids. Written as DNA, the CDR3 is TGTGCCAGCAGCCAAGATTGGTTGGGCCCCGGTCGACTGAACACTGAAGCTTTCTTT. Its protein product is CASSQDWLGPGRLNTEAFF.

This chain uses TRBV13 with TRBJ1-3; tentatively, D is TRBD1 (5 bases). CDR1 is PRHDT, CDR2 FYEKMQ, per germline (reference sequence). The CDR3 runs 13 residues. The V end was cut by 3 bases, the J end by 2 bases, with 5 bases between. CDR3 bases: TGTGCCAGCAGCTTCAGGGCTGGAAACACCATATATTTT. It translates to CASSFRAGNTIYF.

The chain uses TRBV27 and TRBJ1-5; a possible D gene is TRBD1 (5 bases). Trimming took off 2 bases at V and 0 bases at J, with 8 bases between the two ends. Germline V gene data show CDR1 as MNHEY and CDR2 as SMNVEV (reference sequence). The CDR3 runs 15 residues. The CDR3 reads CASSLNQGSNQPQHF. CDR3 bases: TGTGCCAGCAGTTTAAATCAGGGTAGCAATCAGCCCCAGCATTTT.

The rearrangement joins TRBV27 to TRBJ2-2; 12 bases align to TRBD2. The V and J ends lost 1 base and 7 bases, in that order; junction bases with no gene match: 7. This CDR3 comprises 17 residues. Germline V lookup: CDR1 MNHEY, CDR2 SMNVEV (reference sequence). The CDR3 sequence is CASSLWSTSGRNGELFF. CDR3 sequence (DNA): TGTGCCAGCAGTTTATGGTCCACTAGCGGGAGGAACGGGGAGCTGTTTTTT.

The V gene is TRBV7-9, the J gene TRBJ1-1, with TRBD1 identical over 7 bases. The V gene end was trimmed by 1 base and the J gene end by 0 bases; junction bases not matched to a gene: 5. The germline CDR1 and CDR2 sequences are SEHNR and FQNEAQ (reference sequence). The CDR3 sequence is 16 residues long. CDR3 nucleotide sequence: TGTGCCAGCAGCTTAGAGGGGACAGCCTTGAACACTGAAGCTTTCTTT. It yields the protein CASSLEGTALNTEAFF.

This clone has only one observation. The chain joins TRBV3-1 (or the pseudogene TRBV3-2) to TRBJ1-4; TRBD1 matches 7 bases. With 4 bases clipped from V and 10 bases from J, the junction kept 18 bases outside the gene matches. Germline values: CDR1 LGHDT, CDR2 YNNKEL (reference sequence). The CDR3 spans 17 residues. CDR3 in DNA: TGTGCCAGCAGCCCTTCTTACCCGGACAGGAATCGGGGAAAACTGTTTTTT. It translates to CASSPSYPDRNRGKLFF.

CDR3 sequence (DNA): TGTGCCAGCAGCTTAGTAGGAGGAAGCTCCTATAATTCACCCCTCCACTTT. It encodes CASSLVGGSSYNSPLHF. The chain joins TRBV7-9 to TRBJ1-6; D remains ambiguous. V was pared by 1 base and J by 0 bases, with 10 bases between. CDR1 is SEHNR, CDR2 FQNEAQ, per germline (reference sequence). This CDR3 has 17 residues.

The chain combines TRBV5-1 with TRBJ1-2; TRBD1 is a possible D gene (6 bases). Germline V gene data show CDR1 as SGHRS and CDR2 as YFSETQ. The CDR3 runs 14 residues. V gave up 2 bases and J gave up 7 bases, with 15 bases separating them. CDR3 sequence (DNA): TGCGCCAGCAGCTTTGCCGGACAGCACTCTGGCTACACCTTC. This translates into CASSFAGQHSGYTF.

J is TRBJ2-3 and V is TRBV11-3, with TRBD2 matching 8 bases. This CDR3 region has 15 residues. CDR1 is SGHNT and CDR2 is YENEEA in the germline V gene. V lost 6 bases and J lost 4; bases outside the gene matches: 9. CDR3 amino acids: CASRWTSKRPDTQYF. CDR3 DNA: TGTGCCAGCAGGTGGACTAGCAAGAGGCCAGATACGCAGTATTTT.

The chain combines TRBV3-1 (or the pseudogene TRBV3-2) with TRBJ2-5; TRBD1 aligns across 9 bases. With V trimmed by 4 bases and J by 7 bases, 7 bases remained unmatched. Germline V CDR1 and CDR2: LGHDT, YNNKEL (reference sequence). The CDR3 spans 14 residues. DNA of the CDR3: TGTGCCAGCAGCCTGGGACAGGGAATGGTGACCCAGTACTTC. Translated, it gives CASSLGQGMVTQYF.

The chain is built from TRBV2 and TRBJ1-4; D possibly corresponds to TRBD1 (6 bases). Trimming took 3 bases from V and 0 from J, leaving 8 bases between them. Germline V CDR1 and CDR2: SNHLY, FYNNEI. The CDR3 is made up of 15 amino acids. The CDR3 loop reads CASSDRTATNEKLFF. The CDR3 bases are TGTGCCAGCAGTGACCGGACAGCAACTAATGAAAAACTGTTTTTT.

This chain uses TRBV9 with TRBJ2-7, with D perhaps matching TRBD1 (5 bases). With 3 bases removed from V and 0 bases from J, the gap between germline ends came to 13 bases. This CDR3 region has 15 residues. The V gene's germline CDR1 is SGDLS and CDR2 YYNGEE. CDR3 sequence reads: CASSEGQGSSYEQYF. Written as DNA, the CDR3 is TGTGCCAGCAGCGAGGGGCAGGGTTCCTCCTACGAGCAGTACTTC.

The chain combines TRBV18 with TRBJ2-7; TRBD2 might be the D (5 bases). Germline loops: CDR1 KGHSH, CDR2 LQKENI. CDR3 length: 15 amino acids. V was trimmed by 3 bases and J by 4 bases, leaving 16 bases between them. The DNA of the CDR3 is TGTGCCAGCTCACCTCCGGCCCCAAGGACTTACGAGCAGTACTTC. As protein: CASSPPAPRTYEQYF.

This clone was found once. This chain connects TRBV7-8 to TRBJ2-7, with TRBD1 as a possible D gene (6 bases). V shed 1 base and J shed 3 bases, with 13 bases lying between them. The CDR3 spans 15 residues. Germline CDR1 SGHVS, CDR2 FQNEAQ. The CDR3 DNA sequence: TGTGCCAGCAGCTTAGAGGGGGAAGGCGGCTACGAGCAGTACTTC. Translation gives CASSLEGEGGYEQYF.